This T cell receptor (beta chain) was sequenced during a study of regulatory T cells in long-lasting Graves disease. Sample time point: newly diagnosed GD, antithyroid drugs for less than 3 months. PBMCs were the source of the RNA used for TCR sequencing. In germline, CDR1 is SGHVS, CDR2 FQNEAQ. The CDR3 totals 17 residues. Trimming took 2 bases from V and 4 from J; bases not matched to a gene: 13. This clonotype was seen many times. Library construction for TCR beta used iRepertoire HTBI primers and Arm-PCR of CDR3 regions. TCRdb re-derived calls from the multiplex PCR reads in MiXCR, one entry per CDR3 protein. The repertoire consists of approximately 350,000 distinct CDR3 sequences, with about a sixth occurring once and the leading ten covering 25% to 30%. The sample also formed part of further work on T cells in Graves' hyperthyroidism and ophthalmopathy. That report notes: Newly diagnosed hyperthyroidism patients aged 18 to 65 years had disease lasting under 2 months. Most thyroid clonotypes expanded above 0.001 appeared in blood too.

The chain recombines TRBV7-8 with TRBJ2-7; TRBD2 matches 8 bases. This clonotype originated in a middle-aged man with Graves disease. The source was peripheral blood mononuclear cells (PBMCs), collected at new diagnosis, from a patient treated with antithyroid drugs. CDR3 nucleotide sequence: TGTGCCAGCAGCTTACCGGGGGGGTGGGTGATTAGTTACGAGCAGTACTTC. Protein product: CASSLPGGWVISYEQYF.